This T cell receptor (beta chain) was captured by sequencing in a study of shared clonotypes between healthy human individuals (dated by TCRdb to about 2020). Turning to the overall study: The cohort included three men and a couple of women between 18 and 49 years of age. Different laboratories and diverse techniques were used to prepare libraries and sequence TCR repertoires, to increase sequencing depth and limit assay-specific biases. Between about 0.9 and 8.9 billion PBMCs per donor were obtained by leukapheresis. Per donor, three plates each were used for CD4 naive and CD4 memory, two for CD8 naive, and one for CD8 memory. To estimate repertoire size and how much clonotype sharing occurs between individuals, the study deeply sequenced the blood TCR repertoires of five healthy adults. The investigation overall reported the following: Naive subsets generally had larger estimated clonotype richness than memory subsets. Sampling was limited to blood, and TCR repertoires in tissue likely differ from TCR repertoires in blood. Compared with non-shared clonotypes, the clonotypes found in all four sorted-subset donors had higher generation probabilities. Pairwise subsampling led to the expectation that sequencing depth would affect the degree of clonotype sharing among donors. The genetic and exposure-history diversity represented was limited by the small number of donors. Incomplete sequencing was indicated by rarefaction of sorted-subset datasets, despite the large sequencing depth. Sharing across a handful of donors was observed for around 5% of naive CD4, under 4% of naive CD8, 2.3% of memory CD4, and over 0.3% of memory CD8 clonotypes.

CDR1 MNHNY and CDR2 SVGAGI are derived from the germline V gene (reference sequence). The trim is 6 bases for V and 4 bases for J, with a gap of 12 bases between the germline ends. The CDR3, from cysteine to phenylalanine, totals 14 residues. Kept here is only the CDR3 DNA, which spans 42 bases and is read in frame from base 1. For the CD8 naive samples, CD45RO-negative cells were positively selected for CCR7, yielding a CD45RA+CCR7+ population from which TemRA cells were excluded. The donors were healthy, HIV-negative adults who had no recently reported acute infections or vaccinations. Every donor was a Caucasian adult living in Nashville, Tennessee, USA. After blood collection by leukapheresis, PBMCs were isolated using Ficoll-Histopaque density gradient centrifugation and then cryopreserved in the vapor phase of liquid nitrogen. Purity and quantity of every magnetically sorted T cell population were checked by analytical flow cytometry. From each sorted fraction, genomic DNA was isolated and quantified by UV absorbance on a Nanodrop 2000c.

Using the deep immunoSEQ assay, multiplex PCR amplified TCR CDR3 regions from genomic DNA. Extracted genomic DNA from each cell subset was distributed evenly across all wells of several immunoSEQ 96-well plates, and each plate was treated as a replicate. For sorted subsets, each replicate PCR was loaded with roughly 0.2 ug genomic DNA, equivalent to 30,000 or so T cell genomes. Purified libraries were measured with a Qubit 3.0 fluorometer, size-checked on a Bioanalyzer 2100, and measured again with the KAPA Library Quantification kit. Each immunoSEQ 96-well plate was sequenced on its own single-read 150-cycle Illumina NextSeq 550 flow cell. In the authors' own workflow: Because the immunoSEQ output included only junctional sequences and no quality scores, the filtering could not be the same as the filtering used for full-length reads. To assign V/J genes and CDR3, sequences were annotated using PyIR, a Python wrapper for IgBLAST v1.9, with IMGT germline references. Any read was removed if the V/J assignment was weak (E-value above 1e-6), the CDR3 was missing, or the read contained stop codons, out-of-frame junctions, or ambiguous translated residues. V3J clonotypes were defined as sequences sharing the same inferred V gene, J gene, and CDR3 amino acid sequence. Percentage overlap between repertoires was calculated by dividing the number of shared unique clonotypes by the size of the smaller repertoire. Three approaches were used to assess repertoire richness: RTK rarefaction, the Chao1 estimator, and Recon v2.1 estimates of unobserved clonotypes. Generation probabilities were computed with OLGA for all TCRbeta clonotypes obtained by the gDNA method from a few donors. Entries here come from immuneACCESS through TCRdb and include only in-frame sequences with V and J called. Some clones fail to appear in such tables; in the studies checked, an unresolved V gene covers under half of the shortfall, and the cause of the remainder is unknown. V and J calls and clone size are those listed in that table; D and trimming were worked out from the DNA. For this sample the table gives about 580,000 clones, of which 95% to 98% were detected only once. The ten largest account for 0.3% of the sample.

Note on this clone: It has no known antigen specificity. Per-nucleotide qualities are absent, and no much larger clonotype sits a single base away.

The rearrangement joined TRBV6-6 to TRBJ1-4; TRBD1 is a possible D gene, resting on 5 matching bases. The specimen sequenced was naive CD8+ T cells sorted from blood. The cell subset or site label, as the study defines it: CD45RA+CCR7+. This TCR came from a man between 25 and 39 years old in good health. CDR3 loop: CASSSQAINEKLFF. The sequence in DNA is TGTGCCAGCAGCTCACAGGCTATTAATGAAAAACTGTTTTTT.